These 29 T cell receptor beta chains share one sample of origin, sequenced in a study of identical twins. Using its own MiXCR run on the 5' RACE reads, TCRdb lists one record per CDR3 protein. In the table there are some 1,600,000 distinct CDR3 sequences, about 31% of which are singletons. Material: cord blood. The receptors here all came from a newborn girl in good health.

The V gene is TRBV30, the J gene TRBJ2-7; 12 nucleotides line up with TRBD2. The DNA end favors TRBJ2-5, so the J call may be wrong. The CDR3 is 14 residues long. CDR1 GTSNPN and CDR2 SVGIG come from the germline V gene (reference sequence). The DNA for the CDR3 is TGTGCCTGGAGACTAGCGGGGGGTTTAAAGACCCAGTACTTC. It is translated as CAWRLAGGLKTQYF.

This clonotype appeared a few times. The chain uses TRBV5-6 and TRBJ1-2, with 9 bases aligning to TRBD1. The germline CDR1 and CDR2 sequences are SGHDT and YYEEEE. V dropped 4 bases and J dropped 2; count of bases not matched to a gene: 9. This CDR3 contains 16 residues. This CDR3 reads CASSHPPGTGNYGYTF. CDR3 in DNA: TGTGCCAGCAGCCATCCCCCAGGGACAGGGAACTATGGCTACACCTTC.

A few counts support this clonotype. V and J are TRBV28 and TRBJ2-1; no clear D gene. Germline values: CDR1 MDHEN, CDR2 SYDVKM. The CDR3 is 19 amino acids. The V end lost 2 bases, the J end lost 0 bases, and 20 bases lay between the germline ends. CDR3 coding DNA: TGTGCCAGCAGTTTAGGGATAGGCCCAAGACCTAGCTCCTACAATGAGCAGTTCTTC. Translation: CASSLGIGPRPSSYNEQFF.

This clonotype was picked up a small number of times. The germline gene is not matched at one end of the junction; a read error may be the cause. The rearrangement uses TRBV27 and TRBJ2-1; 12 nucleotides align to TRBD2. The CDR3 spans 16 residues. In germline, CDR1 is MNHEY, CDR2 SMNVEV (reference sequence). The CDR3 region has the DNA TGTCCCAGCAGTTCACCTAGCGGGAGGGGTTACAATGAGCAGTTCTTC. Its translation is CPSSSPSGRGYNEQFF.

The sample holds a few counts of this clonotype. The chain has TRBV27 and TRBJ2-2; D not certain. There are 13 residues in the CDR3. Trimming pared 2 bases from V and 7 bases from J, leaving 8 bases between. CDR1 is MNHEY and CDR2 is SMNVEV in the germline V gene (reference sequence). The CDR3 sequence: CASSLVTSGELFF. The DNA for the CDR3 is TGTGCCAGCAGTTTAGTCACCAGCGGGGAGCTGTTTTTT.

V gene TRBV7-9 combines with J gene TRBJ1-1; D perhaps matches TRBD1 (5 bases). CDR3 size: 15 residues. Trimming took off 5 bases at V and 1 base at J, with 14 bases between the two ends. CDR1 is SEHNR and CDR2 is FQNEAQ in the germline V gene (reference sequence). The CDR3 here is CASSTTGASNTEAFF. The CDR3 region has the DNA TGTGCCAGCAGCACCACCGGGGCATCGAACACTGAAGCTTTCTTT. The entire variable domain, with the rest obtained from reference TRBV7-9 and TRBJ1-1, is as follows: DTGVSQNPRHKITKRGQNVTFRCDPISEHNRLYWYRQTLGQGPEFLTYFQNEAQLEKSRLLSDRFSAERPKGSFSTLEIQRTEQGDSAMYLCASSTTGASNTEAFFGQGTRLTVV.

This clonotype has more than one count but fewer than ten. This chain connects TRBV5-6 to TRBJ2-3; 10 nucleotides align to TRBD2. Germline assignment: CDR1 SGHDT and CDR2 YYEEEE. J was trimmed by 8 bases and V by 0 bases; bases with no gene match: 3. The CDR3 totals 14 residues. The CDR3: CASSLGLAGFTQYF. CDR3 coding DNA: TGTGCCAGCAGCTTGGGACTAGCGGGTTTTACGCAGTATTTT.

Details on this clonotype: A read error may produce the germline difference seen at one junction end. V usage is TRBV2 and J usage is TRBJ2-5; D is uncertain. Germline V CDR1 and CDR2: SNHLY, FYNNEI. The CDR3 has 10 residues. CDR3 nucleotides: TGTGCCAGCTCCCAAGCGACCCAGTACTTC. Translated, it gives CASSQATQYF.

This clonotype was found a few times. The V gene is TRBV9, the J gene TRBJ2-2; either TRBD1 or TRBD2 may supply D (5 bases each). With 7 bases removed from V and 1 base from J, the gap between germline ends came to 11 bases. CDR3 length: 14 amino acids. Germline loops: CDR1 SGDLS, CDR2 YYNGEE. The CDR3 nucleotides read TGTGCCAGCGAGAGGGGCGAGAACACCGGGGAGCTGTTTTTT. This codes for CASERGENTGELFF. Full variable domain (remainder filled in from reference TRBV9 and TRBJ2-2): DSGVTQTPKHLITATGQRVTLRCSPRSGDLSVYWYQQSLDQGLQFLIQYYNGEERAKGNILERFSAQQFPDLHSELNLSSLELGDSALYFCASERGENTGELFFGEGSRLTVL.

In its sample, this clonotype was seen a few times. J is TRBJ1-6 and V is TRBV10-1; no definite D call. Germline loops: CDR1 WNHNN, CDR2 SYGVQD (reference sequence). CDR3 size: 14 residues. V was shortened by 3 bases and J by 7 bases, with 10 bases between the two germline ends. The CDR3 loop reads CASSERPINSPLHF. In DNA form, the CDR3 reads TGCGCCAGCAGTGAAAGGCCGATCAATTCACCCCTCCACTTT.

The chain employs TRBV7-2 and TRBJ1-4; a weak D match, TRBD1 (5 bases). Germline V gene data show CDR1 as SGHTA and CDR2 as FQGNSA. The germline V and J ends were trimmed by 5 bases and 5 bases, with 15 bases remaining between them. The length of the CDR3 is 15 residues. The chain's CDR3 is CASSTHGAGNEKLFF. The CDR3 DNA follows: TGTGCCAGCAGCACCCATGGGGCAGGGAATGAAAAACTGTTTTTT.

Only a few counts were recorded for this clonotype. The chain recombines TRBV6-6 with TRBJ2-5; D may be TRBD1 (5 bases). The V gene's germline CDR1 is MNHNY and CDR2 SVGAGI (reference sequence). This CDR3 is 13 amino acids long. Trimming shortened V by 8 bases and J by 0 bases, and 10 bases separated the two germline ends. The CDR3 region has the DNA TGTGCCAGCGACAGCGCCTACCAAGAGACCCAGTACTTC. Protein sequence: CASDSAYQETQYF.

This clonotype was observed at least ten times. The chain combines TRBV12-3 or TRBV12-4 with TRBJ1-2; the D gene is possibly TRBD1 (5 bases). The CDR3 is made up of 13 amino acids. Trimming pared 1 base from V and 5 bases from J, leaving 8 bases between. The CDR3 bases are TGTGCCAGCAGTTTAGGGGACGGGTATGGCTACACCTTC. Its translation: CASSLGDGYGYTF.

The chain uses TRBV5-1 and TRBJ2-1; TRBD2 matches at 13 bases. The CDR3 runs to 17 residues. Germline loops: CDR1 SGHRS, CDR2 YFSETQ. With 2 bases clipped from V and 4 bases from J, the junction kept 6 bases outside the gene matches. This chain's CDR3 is CASSLSSGLAGYNEQFF. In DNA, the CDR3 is TGCGCCAGCAGCTTATCCTCGGGACTAGCGGGATACAATGAGCAGTTCTTC.

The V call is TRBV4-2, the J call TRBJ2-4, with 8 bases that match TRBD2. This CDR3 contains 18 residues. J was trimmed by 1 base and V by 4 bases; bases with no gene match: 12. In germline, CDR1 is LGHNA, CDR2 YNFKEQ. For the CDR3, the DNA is TGTGCCAGCAGCCCGATTATTGACGGGGGGGAGGCCAAAAACATTCAGTACTTC. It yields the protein CASSPIIDGGEAKNIQYF.

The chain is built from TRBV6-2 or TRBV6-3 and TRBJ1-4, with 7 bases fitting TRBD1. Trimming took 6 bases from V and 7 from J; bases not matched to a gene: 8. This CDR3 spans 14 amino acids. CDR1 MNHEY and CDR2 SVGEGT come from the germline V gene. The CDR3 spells CASSRQGRIEKLFF. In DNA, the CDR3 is TGTGCCAGCAGCCGACAGGGTCGGATTGAAAAACTGTTTTTT.

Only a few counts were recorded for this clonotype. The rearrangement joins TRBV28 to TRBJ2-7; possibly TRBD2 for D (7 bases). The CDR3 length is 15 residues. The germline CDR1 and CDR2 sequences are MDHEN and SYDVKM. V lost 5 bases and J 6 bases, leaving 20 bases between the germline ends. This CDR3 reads CASSILTGRVGEQYF. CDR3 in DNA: TGTGCCAGCAGTATCCTCACAGGGAGGGTGGGCGAGCAGTACTTC.

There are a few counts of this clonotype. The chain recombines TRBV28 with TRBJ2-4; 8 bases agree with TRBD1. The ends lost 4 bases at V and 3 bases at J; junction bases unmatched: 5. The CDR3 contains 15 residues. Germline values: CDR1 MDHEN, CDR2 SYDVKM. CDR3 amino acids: CASSSDRGIKNIQYF. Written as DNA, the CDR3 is TGTGCCAGCAGTTCTGACAGGGGAATCAAAAACATTCAGTACTTC.

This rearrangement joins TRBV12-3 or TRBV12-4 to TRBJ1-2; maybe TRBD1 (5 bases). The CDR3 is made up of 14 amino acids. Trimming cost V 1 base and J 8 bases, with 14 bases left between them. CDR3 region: CASSLVSGVRGYTF. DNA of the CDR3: TGTGCCAGCAGTTTAGTCTCGGGGGTGCGAGGCTACACCTTC.

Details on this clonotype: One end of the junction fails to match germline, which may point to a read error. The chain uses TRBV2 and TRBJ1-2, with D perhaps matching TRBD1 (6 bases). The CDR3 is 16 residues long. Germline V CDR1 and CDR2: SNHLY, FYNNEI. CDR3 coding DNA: TGTGGCAGCAGTGAACCCACAGGGTTGGGGGCAAATGGCTACACCTTC. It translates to CGSSEPTGLGANGYTF.

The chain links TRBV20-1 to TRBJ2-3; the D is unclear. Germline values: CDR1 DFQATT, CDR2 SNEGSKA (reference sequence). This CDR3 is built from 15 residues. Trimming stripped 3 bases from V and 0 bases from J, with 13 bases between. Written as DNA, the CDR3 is TGCAGTGCTAGTAAATCGGCTACTAGCACAGATACGCAGTATTTT. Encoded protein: CSASKSATSTDTQYF.

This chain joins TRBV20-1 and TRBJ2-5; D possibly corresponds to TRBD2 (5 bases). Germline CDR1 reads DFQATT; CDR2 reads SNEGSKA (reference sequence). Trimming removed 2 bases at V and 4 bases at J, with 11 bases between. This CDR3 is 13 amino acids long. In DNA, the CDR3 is TGCAGTGCTAGAACGCGGGTGACAGAGACCCAGTACTTC. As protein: CSARTRVTETQYF.

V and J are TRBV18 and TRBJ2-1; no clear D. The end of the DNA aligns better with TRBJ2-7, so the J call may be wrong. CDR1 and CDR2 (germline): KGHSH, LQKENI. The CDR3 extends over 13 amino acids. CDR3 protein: CASSPQLDNEQYF. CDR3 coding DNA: TGTGCCAGCTCACCACAACTCGACAATGAGCAGTACTTC.

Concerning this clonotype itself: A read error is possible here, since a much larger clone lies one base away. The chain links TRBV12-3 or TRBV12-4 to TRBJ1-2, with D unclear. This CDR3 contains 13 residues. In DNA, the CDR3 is TGTGCCAGCAGGAAGGAGGTTAACTATAGCTACACCTTC. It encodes CASRKEVNYSYTF.

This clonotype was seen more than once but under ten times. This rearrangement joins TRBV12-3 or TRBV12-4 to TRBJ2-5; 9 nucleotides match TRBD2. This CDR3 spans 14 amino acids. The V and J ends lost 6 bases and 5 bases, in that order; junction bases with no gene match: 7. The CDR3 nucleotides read TGTGCCAGCAGGACCAATAGCGGGAGCGAGACCCAGTACTTC. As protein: CASRTNSGSETQYF.

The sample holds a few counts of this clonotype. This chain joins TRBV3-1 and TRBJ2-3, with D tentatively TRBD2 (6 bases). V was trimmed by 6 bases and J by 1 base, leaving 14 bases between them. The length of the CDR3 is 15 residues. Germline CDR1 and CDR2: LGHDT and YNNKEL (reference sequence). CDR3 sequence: CASSRISGGTDTQYF. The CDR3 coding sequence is TGTGCCAGCAGTCGGATTAGCGGAGGCACAGATACGCAGTATTTT.

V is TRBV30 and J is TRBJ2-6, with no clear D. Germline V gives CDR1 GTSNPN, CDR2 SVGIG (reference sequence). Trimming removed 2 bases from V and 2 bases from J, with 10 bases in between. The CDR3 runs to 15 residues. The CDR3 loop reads CAWSLGRTGANVLTF. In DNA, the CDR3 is TGTGCCTGGAGTCTGGGAAGGACTGGGGCCAACGTCCTGACTTTC.

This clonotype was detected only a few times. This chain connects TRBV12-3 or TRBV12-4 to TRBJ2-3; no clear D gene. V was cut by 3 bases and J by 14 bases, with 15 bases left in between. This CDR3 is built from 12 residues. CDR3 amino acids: CASSFYPRPAYF. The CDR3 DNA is TGTGCCAGCAGTTTTTACCCCCGGCCGGCGTATTTT.

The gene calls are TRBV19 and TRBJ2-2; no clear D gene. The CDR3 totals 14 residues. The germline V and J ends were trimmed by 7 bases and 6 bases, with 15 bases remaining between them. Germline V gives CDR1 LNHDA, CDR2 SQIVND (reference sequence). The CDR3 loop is CASTEFPEAGELFF. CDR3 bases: TGTGCCAGTACTGAGTTCCCCGAGGCCGGGGAGCTGTTTTTT.